The clone carrying this TCR beta chain turned up a few times. The antigen is unknown. Each donor gave one heparinised blood draw averaging roughly 100 mL. Cells sorted by CD45RO/CCR7/CD25/CD127/CD95/CD27 comprised CD4+ naive, central memory, regulatory and stem cell-like memory cells. The authors reverse transcribed all of the isolated RNA, so sequencing captured expressed TCRB transcripts. The assay was immunoSEQ multiplex PCR, and TCRdb's table has in-frame clones only and misses some. Of hundreds of thousands of clones listed, about 14% are singletons. Germline CDR1 is MDHEN and CDR2 is SYDVKM. CDR3 length: 13 amino acids. V lost 6 bases and J lost 4, with 13 bases in between. These data come from a study of beta chain features in type 1 diabetes. Regarding the study as a whole: Among patients with Type 1 diabetes, TCRB CDR3s were moderately but significantly shorter in every one of the four CD4+ subsets.

This clonotype was sampled from a man between 18 and 35 years old with type 1 diabetes. The rearrangement links TRBV28 to TRBJ2-7, with D tentatively TRBD1 (5 bases). The sequencing sample was made of naive CD4+ T cells from blood. The CDR3 reads CASRESRVYEQYF. The DNA of the CDR3 is TGTGCCAGCAGGGAATCCAGGGTATACGAGCAGTACTTC.